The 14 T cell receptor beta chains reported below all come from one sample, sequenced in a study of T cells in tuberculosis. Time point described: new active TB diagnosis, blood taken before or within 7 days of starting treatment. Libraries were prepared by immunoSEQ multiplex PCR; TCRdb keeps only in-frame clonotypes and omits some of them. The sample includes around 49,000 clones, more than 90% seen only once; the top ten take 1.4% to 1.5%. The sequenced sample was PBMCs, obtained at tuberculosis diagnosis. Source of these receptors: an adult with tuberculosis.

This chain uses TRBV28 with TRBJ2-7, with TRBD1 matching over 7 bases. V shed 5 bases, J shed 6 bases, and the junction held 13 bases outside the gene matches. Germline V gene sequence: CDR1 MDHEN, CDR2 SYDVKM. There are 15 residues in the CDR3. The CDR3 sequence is CASSPTNSTGFEQYF. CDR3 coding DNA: TGTGCCAGCAGTCCTACTAACTCGACAGGGTTCGAGCAGTACTTC.

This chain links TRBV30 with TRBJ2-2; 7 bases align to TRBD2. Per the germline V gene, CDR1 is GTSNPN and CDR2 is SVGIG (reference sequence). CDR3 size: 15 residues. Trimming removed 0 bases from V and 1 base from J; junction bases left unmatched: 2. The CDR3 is CAWSVASGNTGELFF. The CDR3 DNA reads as TGTGCCTGGAGTGTAGCTAGCGGGAACACCGGGGAGCTGTTTTTT.

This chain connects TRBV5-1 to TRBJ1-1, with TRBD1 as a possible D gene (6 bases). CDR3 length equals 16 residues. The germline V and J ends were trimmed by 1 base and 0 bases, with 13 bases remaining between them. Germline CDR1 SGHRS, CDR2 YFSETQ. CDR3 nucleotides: TGCGCCAGCAGCTTGACCCCACAGGGTTTGAACACTGAAGCTTTCTTT. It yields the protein CASSLTPQGLNTEAFF.

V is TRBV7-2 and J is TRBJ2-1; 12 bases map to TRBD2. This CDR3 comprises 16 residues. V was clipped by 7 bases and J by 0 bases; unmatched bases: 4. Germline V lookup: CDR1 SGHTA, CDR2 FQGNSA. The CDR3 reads CASTLAGGLSYNEQFF. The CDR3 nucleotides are TGTGCCAGCACCCTAGCGGGAGGGCTCTCCTACAATGAGCAGTTCTTC.

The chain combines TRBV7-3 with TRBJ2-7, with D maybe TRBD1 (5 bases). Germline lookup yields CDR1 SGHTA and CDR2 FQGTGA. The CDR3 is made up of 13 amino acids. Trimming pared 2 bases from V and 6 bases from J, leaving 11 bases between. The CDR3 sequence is CASSLYPGSEQYF. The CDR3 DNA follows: TGTGCCAGCAGCTTATACCCAGGGTCCGAGCAGTACTTC.

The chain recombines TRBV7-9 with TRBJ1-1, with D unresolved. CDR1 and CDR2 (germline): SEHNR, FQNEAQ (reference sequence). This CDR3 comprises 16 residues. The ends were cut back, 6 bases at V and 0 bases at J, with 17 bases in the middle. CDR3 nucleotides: TGTGCCAGCAGGACGACCGGAGGTAAAATGAACACTGAAGCTTTCTTT. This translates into CASRTTGGKMNTEAFF.

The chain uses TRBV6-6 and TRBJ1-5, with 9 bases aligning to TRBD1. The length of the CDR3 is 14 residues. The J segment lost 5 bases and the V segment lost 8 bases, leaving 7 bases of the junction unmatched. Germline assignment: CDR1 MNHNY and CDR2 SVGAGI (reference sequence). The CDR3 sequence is CASVTGTGYQPQHF. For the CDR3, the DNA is TGTGCCAGCGTTACCGGGACAGGGTATCAGCCCCAGCATTTT.

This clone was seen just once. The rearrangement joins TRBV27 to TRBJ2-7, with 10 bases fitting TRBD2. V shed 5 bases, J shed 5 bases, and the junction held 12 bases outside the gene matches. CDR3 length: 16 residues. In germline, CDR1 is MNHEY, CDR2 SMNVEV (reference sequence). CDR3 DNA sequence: TGTGCCAGCAGTAAACTAGCGGGATCGGTTGGGCACGAGCAGTACTTC. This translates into CASSKLAGSVGHEQYF.

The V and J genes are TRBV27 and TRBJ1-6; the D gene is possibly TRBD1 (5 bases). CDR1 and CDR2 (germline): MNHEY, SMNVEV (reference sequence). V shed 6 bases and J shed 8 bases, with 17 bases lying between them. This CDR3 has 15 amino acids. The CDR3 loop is CASRTPGGGDSPLHF. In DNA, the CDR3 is TGTGCCAGCAGGACCCCCGGCGGGGGAGATTCACCCCTCCACTTT.

The chain's CDR3 is CASSLGSGLTYEQYF. As DNA, the CDR3 is TGTGCCAGCAGCTTGGGTAGCGGGTTAACCTACGAGCAGTACTTC. The J gene is TRBJ2-7, the V gene TRBV7-2; 7 nucleotides agree with TRBD2. The CDR3 is made up of 15 amino acids. V shed 3 bases, J shed 2 bases, and the junction held 7 bases outside the gene matches. Germline V CDR1 and CDR2: SGHTA, FQGNSA.

The CDR3 loop reads CASSYSIGTGSYEQYF. DNA for the CDR3: TGTGCCAGCAGTTACTCGATCGGGACAGGGTCTTACGAGCAGTACTTC. This chain connects TRBV6-5 to TRBJ2-7, with 9 bases lining up with TRBD1. The CDR3 runs to 16 residues. Per germline, CDR1 MNHEY and CDR2 SVGAGI. Trimming took 0 bases from V and 4 from J; bases not matched to a gene: 7.

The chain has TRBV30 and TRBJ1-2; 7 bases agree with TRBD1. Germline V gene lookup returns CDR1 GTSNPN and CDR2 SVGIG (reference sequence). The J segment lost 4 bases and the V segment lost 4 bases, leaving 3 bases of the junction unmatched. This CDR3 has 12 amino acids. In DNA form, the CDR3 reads TGTGCCTGGACCGGGACAGTCTATGGCTACACCTTC. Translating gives CAWTGTVYGYTF.

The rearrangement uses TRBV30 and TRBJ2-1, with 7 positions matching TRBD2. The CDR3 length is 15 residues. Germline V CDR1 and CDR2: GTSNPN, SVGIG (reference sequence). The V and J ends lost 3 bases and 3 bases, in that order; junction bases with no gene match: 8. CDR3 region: CAWRRGGRSYNEQFF. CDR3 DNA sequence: TGTGCCTGGAGGAGGGGAGGGAGAAGCTACAATGAGCAGTTCTTC.

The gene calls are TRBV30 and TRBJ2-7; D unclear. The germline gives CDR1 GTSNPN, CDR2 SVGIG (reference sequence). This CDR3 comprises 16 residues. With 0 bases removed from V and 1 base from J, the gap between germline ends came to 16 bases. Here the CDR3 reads CAWSVILPRVSYEQYF. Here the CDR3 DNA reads TGTGCCTGGAGTGTAATACTGCCCCGGGTATCCTACGAGCAGTACTTC.